The clone carrying this T cell receptor beta chain was seen many times. Antigen: not known. The sample belongs to a study of T cells in Graves' hyperthyroidism and ophthalmopathy. Study summary: Peripheral blood specimens were obtained at initial diagnosis, prior to any treatment.

Study findings and constraints: Blood also showed most of the thyroid clonotypes that were expanded above 0.001.

RNA transcripts yielded amplified TCR beta CDR3 regions. TCR CDR3 regions were first amplified by RT-PCR with HTBI primers. TCRdb independently ran MiXCR on the multiplex PCR reads; one entry per CDR3 protein. The sample has roughly 600,000 distinct CDR3 sequences, approximately 14% seen once. Sequences were obtained from blood. The clonotype was recovered from a woman in her 50s with Graves' ophthalmopathy.

CDR3 region: CASSEGLAGGVQFF. The CDR3 DNA is TGTGCCAGCAGTGAGGGACTAGCGGGAGGCGTGCAGTTCTTC. The V and J genes are TRBV6-1 and TRBJ2-1; 15 bases are a match to TRBD2. Germline CDR1 reads MNHNS; CDR2 reads SASEGT. This CDR3 comprises 14 residues. Trimming removed 3 bases from V and 12 bases from J; junction bases left unmatched: 3.